Below are 26 T cell receptor beta chains sequenced from a single sample in a study of blood T cell repertoires in COVID-19. Method: immunoSEQ multiplex PCR; TCRdb's copy keeps in-frame clones and lacks some. The data hold some 370,000 clones, with almost 90% observed a single time. The specimen was peripheral blood. These receptor sequences come from a man between 18 and 35 years old with active or convalescent COVID-19.

The rearrangement links TRBV3-1 (or the pseudogene TRBV3-2) to TRBJ1-2; 9 bases are a match to TRBD1. The CDR3 contains 15 residues. Germline V CDR1 and CDR2: LGHDT, YNNKEL (reference sequence). The junction had 7 bases not matched to a gene; V was cut back by 4 bases and J by 4 bases. The CDR3 nucleotides are TGTGCCAGCAGCCCAGAGGACAGGGGATTCTATGGCTACACCTTC. Translating it yields CASSPEDRGFYGYTF.

This clone was picked up a small number of times. This chain uses TRBV15 with TRBJ1-5, with 7 bases lining up with TRBD1. The trim removed 3 bases at V and 6 bases at J, leaving 5 bases unmatched. This CDR3 has 14 residues. Germline CDR1 LNHNV, CDR2 YYDKDF (reference sequence). The CDR3 DNA is TGTGCCACCAGCAGGACAGGGACGGGTCAGCCCCAGCATTTT. As protein: CATSRTGTGQPQHF.

The chain uses TRBV7-9 and TRBJ2-7, with a tentative D call TRBD1 (6 bases). The germline CDR1 and CDR2 sequences are SEHNR and FQNEAQ (reference sequence). The length of the CDR3 is 15 residues. V lost 5 bases and J lost 8, with 22 bases in between. CDR3 sequence reads: CASSHPNRDIFKQYF. The CDR3 bases are TGTGCCAGCAGCCACCCCAACCGGGACATTTTTAAGCAGTACTTC.

The J gene is TRBJ2-2, the V gene TRBV5-1; TRBD2 might be the D (5 bases). V lost 2 bases to trimming and J lost 6 bases, with 11 bases between them. Germline loops: CDR1 SGHRS, CDR2 YFSETQ. This CDR3 is 14 amino acids long. Written as DNA, the CDR3 is TGCGCCAGCAGCTTAACGGGGAATCCCGGGGAGCTGTTTTTT. Amino acids: CASSLTGNPGELFF.

The chain employs TRBV18 and TRBJ1-2, with D unclear. V dropped 6 bases and J dropped 4 bases, with 15 bases sitting between them. CDR3 length: 14 amino acids. The germline CDR1 and CDR2 sequences are KGHSH and LQKENI. The DNA of the CDR3 is TGTGCCAGCTCTTCGCTTGACAACAGCTATGGCTACACCTTC. Protein: CASSSLDNSYGYTF.

The rearrangement joins TRBV14 to TRBJ1-1; D uncertain. Trimming pared 4 bases from V and 6 bases from J, leaving 12 bases between. The length of the CDR3 is 13 residues. Germline CDR1 and CDR2: SGHDN and FVKESK. The CDR3 spells CASSRVRFAEAFF. The CDR3 nucleotides read TGTGCCAGCAGCCGAGTCCGATTTGCTGAAGCTTTCTTT.

About this clone itself: Different DNA sequences within this sample yield the same CDR3. This chain links TRBV6-5 with TRBJ2-7, with TRBD1 matching 7 bases. V lost 6 bases and J lost 0; bases outside the gene matches: 5. Germline lookup yields CDR1 MNHEY and CDR2 SVGAGI. This CDR3 contains 14 residues. CDR3 protein: CASSTGTASYEQYF. In DNA form, the CDR3 reads TGTGCCAGCAGCACCGGGACAGCCTCCTACGAGCAGTACTTC.

The chain is built from TRBV13 and TRBJ2-3; 7 positions match TRBD1. The V and J ends lost 5 bases and 5 bases, in that order; junction bases with no gene match: 4. The CDR3 is 13 residues long. Germline V lookup: CDR1 PRHDT, CDR2 FYEKMQ (reference sequence). CDR3 DNA: TGTGCCAGCAGCCGACAGGGCCAAGATACGCAGTATTTT. Its protein is CASSRQGQDTQYF.

V gene TRBV7-6 combines with J gene TRBJ1-4; D unclear. The CDR3 is 15 residues long. The germline gives CDR1 SGHVS, CDR2 FNYEAQ. Trimming cost V 4 bases and J 0 bases, with 9 bases left between them. DNA of the CDR3: TGTGCCAGCAGCTCCCCGGGTGCAACTAATGAAAAACTGTTTTTT. Its protein product is CASSSPGATNEKLFF.

The chain couples TRBV11-1 to TRBJ2-1; tentatively, D is TRBD2 (5 bases). Germline CDR1 and CDR2: SGHAT and FQDESV (reference sequence). V lost 6 bases and J 10 bases, leaving 10 bases between the germline ends. There are 11 residues in the CDR3. CDR3 loop: CASRGWEEQFF. For the CDR3, the DNA is TGTGCCAGCAGGGGGTGGGAGGAGCAGTTCTTC.

The chain has TRBV6-5 and TRBJ1-1; 7 positions agree with TRBD1. The length of the CDR3 is 13 residues. The junction had 3 bases not matched to a gene; V was cut back by 5 bases and J by 3 bases. Germline V CDR1 and CDR2: MNHEY, SVGAGI. CDR3 nucleotide sequence: TGTGCCAGCAGTCGCGACAGGGACACTGAAGCTTTCTTT. Amino acids: CASSRDRDTEAFF.

Worth noting for this clone: At the DNA level, this CDR3 is encoded by other sequences in the same sample as well. The chain recombines TRBV7-2 with TRBJ1-2, with D perhaps TRBD1 (6 bases). The CDR3 totals 13 residues. Between the trimmed V and J ends, which lost 3 bases and 6 bases, there was a span of 11 bases. Germline values: CDR1 SGHTA, CDR2 FQGNSA. The CDR3 bases are TGTGCCAGCAGCTTGGAACCAGGGGATGGCTACACCTTC. Translating it yields CASSLEPGDGYTF.

This rearrangement joins TRBV27 to TRBJ1-2, with TRBD1 as a possible D gene (5 bases). The CDR3 has 15 amino acids. V was shortened by 8 bases and J by 5 bases, with 21 bases between the two germline ends. In germline, CDR1 is MNHEY, CDR2 SMNVEV (reference sequence). This CDR3 reads CASVPTIGDRYGYTF. CDR3 DNA sequence: TGTGCCAGCGTCCCTACGATAGGGGATCGATATGGCTACACCTTC.

The chain carries TRBV28 and TRBJ2-3; 7 positions match TRBD2. Trimming removed 2 bases from V and 3 bases from J; junction bases left unmatched: 5. CDR1 is MDHEN and CDR2 is SYDVKM in the germline V gene. This CDR3 has 15 residues. The CDR3: CASSLGGSRTDTQYF. CDR3 sequence (DNA): TGTGCCAGCAGTTTAGGCGGGAGCAGGACAGATACGCAGTATTTT.

Points on this clone: The sample has other DNA sequences that encode this CDR3 too. This chain connects TRBV18 to TRBJ2-1, with 9 bases that match TRBD2. Germline-derived CDR1 and CDR2 are KGHSH and LQKENI. The CDR3 is 16 amino acids. Germline trimming cut 0 bases from V and 1 base from J; bases unmatched to any gene: 1. The CDR3 sequence: CASSPPSGSSYNEQFF. The DNA of the CDR3 is TGTGCCAGCTCACCACCTAGCGGGAGTTCCTACAATGAGCAGTTCTTC.

The rearrangement joins TRBV21-1 to TRBJ2-2; TRBD2 reflects the table's D call only, with no check against the DNA. TRBV21-1 represents a pseudogene. This CDR3 is 15 amino acids long. Written as DNA, the CDR3 is TGTGCCAGCAGCAGCCCGGGGGTGGGGGTAGGGGAGCTGTTTTTT. Protein: CASSSPGVGVGELFF.

This chain connects TRBV14 to TRBJ1-2; D is undetermined. The CDR3 covers 15 residues. V shed 1 base and J shed 2 bases, with 11 bases lying between them. Per germline, CDR1 SGHDN and CDR2 FVKESK. The CDR3 DNA sequence: TGTGCCAGCAGCCAAGTCGGGAGAGAGAACTATGGCTACACCTTC. Amino acid sequence: CASSQVGRENYGYTF.

In regard to this clone: The junction differs from germline at one of its ends, possibly a read error. This rearrangement joins TRBV7-8 to TRBJ1-5; D call uncertain. Germline CDR1 is SGHVS and CDR2 is FQNEAQ. The CDR3 length is 12 residues. The CDR3 loop is CVSSHPNWPQHF. CDR3 coding DNA: TGTGTCAGCAGCCACCCCAACTGGCCCCAGCATTTT.

The chain recombines TRBV29-1 with TRBJ1-1; 7 nucleotides line up with TRBD1. V lost 4 bases, J lost 1 base, and 3 bases stayed unmatched. This CDR3 region has 13 residues. Germline CDR1 reads SQVTM; CDR2 reads ANQGSEA. As DNA, the CDR3 is TGCAGCGTTGTGGGGACAGCGAACACTGAAGCTTTCTTT. Translated, it gives CSVVGTANTEAFF.

CDR3 DNA: TGTGCCAGCAGTTACCTGTACGAGCAGTACTTC. It codes for CASSYLYEQYF. V gene TRBV6-5 combines with J gene TRBJ2-7; D ambiguous. The CDR3 spans 11 residues. Germline CDR1 and CDR2: MNHEY and SVGAGI. V lost 2 bases and J lost 4, with 3 bases in between.

This clone has just one count. V usage is TRBV13 and J usage is TRBJ1-5; 7 nucleotides agree with TRBD1. Trimming cost V 6 bases and J 7 bases; bases outside gene matches: 6. In germline, CDR1 is PRHDT, CDR2 FYEKMQ (reference sequence). The CDR3 spans 13 residues. DNA of the CDR3: TGTGCCAGCAGTGACAGGGTAGGCCAGCCCCAGCATTTT. It yields the protein CASSDRVGQPQHF.

The gene calls are TRBV6-2 or TRBV6-3 and TRBJ2-3; no clear D gene. The CDR3 runs to 12 residues. V lost 6 bases, J lost 2 bases, and 6 bases lay in between. Germline V gives CDR1 MNHEY, CDR2 SVGEGT. DNA of the CDR3: TGTGCCAGCAGCCGTAACACAGATACGCAGTATTTT. It is translated as CASSRNTDTQYF.

This clone was observed a few times. This chain uses TRBV24-1 with TRBJ2-2; 9 bases fit TRBD1. The CDR3 loop spans 16 amino acids. V was pared by 4 bases and J by 5 bases, with 7 bases of the junction left unmatched. The germline CDR1 and CDR2 sequences are KGHDR and SFDVKD. CDR3 amino acids: CATSDPTGGETGELFF. The CDR3 region has the DNA TGTGCCACCAGTGACCCTACAGGGGGCGAGACCGGGGAGCTGTTTTTT.

This clone was recorded only once. V is TRBV4-3 and J is TRBJ1-6; 7 nucleotides line up with TRBD1. The ends lost 0 bases at V and 8 bases at J; junction bases unmatched: 1. CDR1 and CDR2 from the germline V gene are LGHNA and YSLEER. CDR3 size: 14 residues. The DNA of the CDR3 is TGCGCCAGCAGCCAAGACAGGGGGTATTCACCCCTCCACTTT. Translation: CASSQDRGYSPLHF.

In nucleotides, the CDR3 is TGTGCCAGCAGTAGGGGGTATGAGCAGTTCTTC. Amino acid sequence: CASSRGYEQFF. The V call is TRBV6-4, the J call TRBJ2-1; tentatively, D is TRBD1 (6 bases). Trimming shortened V by 5 bases and J by 8 bases, and 7 bases separated the two germline ends. The CDR3 is 11 residues long. The germline V gene encodes CDR1 MRHNA and CDR2 SNTAGT.

The chain combines TRBV6-2 or TRBV6-3 with TRBJ2-3; D uncertain. This CDR3 region has 14 residues. V shed 2 bases and J shed 1 base, with 7 bases lying between them. Germline CDR1 and CDR2: MNHEY and SVGEGT. The CDR3 protein is CASSYGQGTDTQYF. The CDR3 DNA follows: TGTGCCAGCAGTTACGGGCAGGGCACAGATACGCAGTATTTT.